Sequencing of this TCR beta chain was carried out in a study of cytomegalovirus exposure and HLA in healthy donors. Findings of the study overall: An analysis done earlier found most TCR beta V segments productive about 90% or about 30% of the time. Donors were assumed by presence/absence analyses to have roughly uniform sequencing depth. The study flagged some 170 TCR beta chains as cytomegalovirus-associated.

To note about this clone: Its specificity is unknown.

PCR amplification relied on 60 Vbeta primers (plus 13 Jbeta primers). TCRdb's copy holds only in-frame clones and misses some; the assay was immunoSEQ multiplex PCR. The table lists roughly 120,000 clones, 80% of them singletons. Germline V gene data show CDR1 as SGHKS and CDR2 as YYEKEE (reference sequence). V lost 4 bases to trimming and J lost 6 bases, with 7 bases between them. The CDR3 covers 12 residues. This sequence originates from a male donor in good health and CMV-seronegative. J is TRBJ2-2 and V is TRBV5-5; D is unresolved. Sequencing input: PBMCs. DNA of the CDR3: TGTGCCAGCAGCCTGCAGGCCGGGGAGCTGTTTTTT. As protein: CASSLQAGELFF.